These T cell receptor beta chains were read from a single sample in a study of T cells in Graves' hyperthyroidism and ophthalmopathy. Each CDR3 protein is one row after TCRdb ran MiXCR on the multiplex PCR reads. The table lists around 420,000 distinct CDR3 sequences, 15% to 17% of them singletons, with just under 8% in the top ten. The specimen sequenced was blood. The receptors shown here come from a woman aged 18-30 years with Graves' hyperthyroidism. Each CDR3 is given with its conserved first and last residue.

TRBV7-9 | CATTGGAETQYF
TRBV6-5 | CASSYSEGGEQYF
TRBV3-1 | CATSQGPEQYF
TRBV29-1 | CSVAPTNEQFF
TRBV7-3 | CASSLGRGSYGYTF
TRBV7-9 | CASSWDRWSGEQYF
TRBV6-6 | CASSYNYRLGNTEAFF
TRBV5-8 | CASSLRAGEYYEQYF
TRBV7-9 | CASSFPAQGTNYGYTF
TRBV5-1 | CASSLGQLVTHEQYF
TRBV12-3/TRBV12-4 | CASSPGGGHPFVEQYF
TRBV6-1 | CASSERSNTEAFF
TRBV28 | CASTSTDTGGTQYF
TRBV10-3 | CAIRSGTSSYEQYF
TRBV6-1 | CASSEAQTGFVRNQPQHF
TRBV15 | CATSRVGGGGADTQYF
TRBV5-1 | CASNPRTGREDTGELFF
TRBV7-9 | CASSLTLGIGLEKLFF
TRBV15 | CATSSPSTLYQETQYF
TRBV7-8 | CASRAGREEFYNEQFF
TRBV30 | CAWSVLSGGADTQYF
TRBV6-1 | CASTVRNLYGYTF
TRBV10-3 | CAIRARDGRNTEAFF
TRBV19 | CASSSQVASGSGDTQYF
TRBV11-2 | CASSRPGQGAFF
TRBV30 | CAWSVETGIIPTEAFF
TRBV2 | CASNGAGRVYEQYF
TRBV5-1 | CASSLDTGGNYGYTF
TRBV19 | CASSTRQGARGTEAFF
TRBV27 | CASRYSDEQYF
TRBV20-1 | CRLQGGTEAFF
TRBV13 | CASSYRTFGVDTEAFF
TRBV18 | CASSPPAASNYGYTF
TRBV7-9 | CASSSGYNEQFF
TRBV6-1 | CASSPEPDRVGYGYTF
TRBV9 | CASSVSGGLSYEQYF
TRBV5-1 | CASSRDRGQAGELFF
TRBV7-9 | CASSLLAGVEQETQYF
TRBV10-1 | CASSEGANPDTQYF
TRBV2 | CASSRNAQETQYF
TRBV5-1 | CASSWGTGMETQYF